A single sample is the source of the 4 T cell receptor beta chains below, sequenced in a study of response to subunit inactivated influenza vaccine. A single record per CDR3 protein comes from TCRdb applying MiXCR to the RT-PCR reads. This sample has some 500,000 distinct CDR3 sequences, with over 25% found just once. The sample here was CD4+ T cells sorted from PBMCs, taken more than 4 days after vaccination. These receptor sequences come from a man aged 50 to 59 who received an inactivated influenza vaccine.

V and J are TRBV5-1 and TRBJ2-3, with 11 bases aligning to TRBD2. In germline, CDR1 is SGHRS, CDR2 YFSETQ. CDR3 length: 16 residues. V was clipped by 4 bases and J by 5 bases; unmatched bases: 9. This CDR3 reads CASSRLAGRGEDTQYF. CDR3 DNA sequence: TGCGCCAGCAGCCGACTAGCGGGGCGCGGAGAAGATACGCAGTATTTT.

The table lists this clonotype with many counts. V gene TRBV4-2 combines with J gene TRBJ2-5; 14 nucleotides align to TRBD2. The CDR3 extends over 16 amino acids. CDR1 LGHNA and CDR2 YNFKEQ come from the germline V gene. The ends lost 1 base at V and 4 bases at J; junction bases unmatched: 2. The CDR3 nucleotides read TGTGCCAGCAGCCAAGCGACTAGCGGGGGGGCAGAGACCCAGTACTTC. It translates to CASSQATSGGAETQYF.

The table lists this clonotype with a few counts. This rearrangement joins TRBV20-1 to TRBJ1-2; a weak D match, TRBD1 (6 bases). The ends were cut back, 6 bases at V and 3 bases at J, with 11 bases in the middle. Per germline, CDR1 DFQATT and CDR2 SNEGSKA (reference sequence). CDR3 length equals 12 residues. The CDR3, as DNA: TGCAGTGCGCGGGACAACGACTATGGCTACACCTTC. Protein: CSARDNDYGYTF.

The J gene is TRBJ1-2, the V gene TRBV18, with D hard to call. Per the germline V gene, CDR1 is KGHSH and CDR2 is LQKENI. This CDR3 has 14 amino acids. Trimming removed 3 bases from V and 2 bases from J, with 10 bases in between. The CDR3 nucleotides read TGTGCCAGCTCACCCGGGGAGGCGAACTATGGCTACACCTTC. This encodes CASSPGEANYGYTF.